The sequence of this T cell receptor beta chain was determined in a study of T cells in Graves' hyperthyroidism and ophthalmopathy (dated by TCRdb to 2018 to 2020). Looking at the study overall: Peripheral blood samples were taken at the time of initial diagnosis, prior to any treatment. Following sampling, methimazole starting at 30 mg daily was given to hyperthyroidism patients, and high-dose intravenous methylprednisolone was given to ophthalmopathy patients. Prospective prediction of ophthalmopathy was tested in an independent validation cohort of fewer than 20 hyperthyroidism patients and 17 patients who later progressed to ophthalmopathy. According to the paper, TCR Vbeta CDR3 sequencing was carried out on 120 to 150 peripheral blood samples, which came from fewer than 50 ophthalmopathy, fewer than 80 hyperthyroidism and some 17 progressor patients. The 100 or so discovery patients were divided at random into training and test sets in a 7:3 ratio. In about 6 Graves' hyperthyroidism patients, the study also compared T-cell repertoires from thyroid tissue with T-cell repertoires from blood. To identify TCR V-J signatures that set the groups apart, the researchers used a discovery cohort of more than 95 patients, made up of under 50 with Graves' ophthalmopathy and 57 with stable Graves' hyperthyroidism. What the authors observed across the whole study: Sample size was not statistically predetermined, and investigators were not blinded to group allocation. A 13 V-J signature model separated ophthalmopathy from stable hyperthyroidism, with about 88% sensitivity and roughly 84% specificity in cross-validation and 80%/75% in testing. In validation, the model predicted progression to ophthalmopathy a median of about 6.5 months before onset, with over 55% sensitivity and roughly 77% specificity. Most expanded thyroid clonotypes (frequency above 0.001) were also detected in blood, suggesting blood repertoires may reflect thyroid immune responses.

Moderately to severely active disease, a Clinical Activity Score of at least 3, a NOSPECS grade of at least 4, and a duration under 3 months were present in ophthalmopathy patients. Patients with uncontrolled infections, other autoimmune diseases, pregnancy or lactation were excluded. Diagnoses relied on clinical symptoms, serum thyroxine and TRAb, thyroid ultrasound and orbital computed tomography. PBMCs were separated from approximately 10 ml of fresh peripheral blood using Ficoll-Paque density gradient centrifugation. Total RNA was extracted with Trizol reagent, and quality was checked on an Agilent 2100 Bioanalyzer. V and J are trimmed by 6 bases and 3 bases, and the gene matches miss 8 bases of the junction. CDR1 and CDR2 are drawn from the germline V gene: MDHEN, SYDVKM. Including cysteine and phenylalanine, the CDR3 has 15 amino acids. Kept here is only the CDR3 DNA, which spans 45 bases and is read in frame from base 1.

This clonotype was observed at least ten times. Its target antigen remains unknown. No much larger clone is present one base from it, and per-base qualities are unavailable. Amplification of TCR beta CDR3 regions was carried out from RNA transcripts. For the first round of RT-PCR on the TCR CDR3, the HTBI primer set was used together with the Qiagen OneStep RT-PCR kit. The libraries were constructed in a second round of multiplex PCR and then size-selected and purified. Sequencing of the libraries was done on an Illumina HiSeq2000 using paired-end 100 bp reads. Per the authors' processing: SOAPnuke was used to process the raw data, throwing out any read that contained adapters or uncalled bases, had a mean Phred below 15, or lacked an exact constant-primer or identifier match. High-quality paired reads were merged using COPE v1.2.5, and each unique nucleotide sequence was defined as a clonotype. MiTCR v1.1 was used to align the clonotypes against IMGT TRBV, TRBD and TRBJ reference segments. The analysis included only V-J combinations with a frequency above 0.0001, which together covered roughly 99% of the repertoires. The TCS score was defined as the ratio of F50 (clonal expansion) to E x V (chaos), calculated using BLOSUM62-based TCRdist between CDR3 peptides within each V-J. Welch's t-statistics and random forest reduced 450 to 600 V-J features to roughly 13, which were used in a naive Bayes classifier (R e1071). TCRdb took the public reads, trimmed them with fastp at Q25, ran MiXCR for clone calling and kept in-frame beta chains. When rows share a CDR3 protein, they turn into one entry using the most common DNA and genes. For this entry, the V and J calls and clone size follow TCRdb and not the study's own pipeline. The sample yields 300,000 to 350,000 distinct CDR3 sequences; over 15% were counted once. 15% to 18% of the sample rests with the top ten.

The origin of this receptor is a woman aged 40-49 years with Graves' ophthalmopathy. Rearrangement joined TRBV28 to TRBJ2-7, and TRBD1 matches 10 of the central bases. The sequenced sample consisted of blood. The CDR3 amino acid sequence is: CASRSHGTGVYEQYF. The nucleotide sequence is TGTGCCAGCAGATCCCACGGGACAGGGGTCTACGAGCAGTACTTC.